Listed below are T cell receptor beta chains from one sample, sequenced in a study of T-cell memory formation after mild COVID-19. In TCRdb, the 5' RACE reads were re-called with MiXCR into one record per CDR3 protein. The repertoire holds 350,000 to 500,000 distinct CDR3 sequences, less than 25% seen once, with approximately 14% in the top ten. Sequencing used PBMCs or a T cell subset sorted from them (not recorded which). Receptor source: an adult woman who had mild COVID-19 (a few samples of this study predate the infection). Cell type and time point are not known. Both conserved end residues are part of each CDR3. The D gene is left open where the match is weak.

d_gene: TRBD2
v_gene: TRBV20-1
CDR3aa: CSARTPGTRTETQYF

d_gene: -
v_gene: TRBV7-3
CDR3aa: CASSPGGSLPADTQYF

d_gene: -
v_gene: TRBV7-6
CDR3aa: CASSQGSLNTEAFF

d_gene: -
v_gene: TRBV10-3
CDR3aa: CAISEGATAPVGSPQETQYF

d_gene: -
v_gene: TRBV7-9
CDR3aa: CASTVDRDTQYF

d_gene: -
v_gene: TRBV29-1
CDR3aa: CSAVTGIMYEQYF

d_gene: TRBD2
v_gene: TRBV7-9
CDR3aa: CASSLVAGGDNEQFF

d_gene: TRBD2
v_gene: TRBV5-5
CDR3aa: CASSAKASGSTDTQYF

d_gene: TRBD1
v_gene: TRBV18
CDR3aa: CASSPSTGTGGYEQYF

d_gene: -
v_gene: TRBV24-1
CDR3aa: CATIADLNEKLFF

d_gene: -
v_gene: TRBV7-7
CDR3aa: CASSLVEEGTQYF

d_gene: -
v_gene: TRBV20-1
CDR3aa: CSASTSNGRSTDTQYF

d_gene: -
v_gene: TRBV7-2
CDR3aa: CASSRGHLGAGAPEQYF

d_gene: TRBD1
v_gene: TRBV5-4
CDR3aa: CASSLGPGQRTEAFF

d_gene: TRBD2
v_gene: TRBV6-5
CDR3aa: CASSYSLAATDTQYF

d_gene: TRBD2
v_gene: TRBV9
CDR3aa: CASSVVGDYGEQFF

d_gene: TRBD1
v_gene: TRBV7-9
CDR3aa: CASSFPDRENTGELFF

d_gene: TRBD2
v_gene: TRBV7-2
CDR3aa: CASSSRTSGLMADTQYF

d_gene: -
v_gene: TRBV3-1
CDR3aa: CASSQVQVSYNEQFF

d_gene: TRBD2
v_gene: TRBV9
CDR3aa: CASSVGTSGGAVDTQYF

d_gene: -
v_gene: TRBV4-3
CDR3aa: CASSQDSRMPQHF

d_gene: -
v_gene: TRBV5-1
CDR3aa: CASSPLGAGYLYEQFF

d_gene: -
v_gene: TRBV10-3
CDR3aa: CATSGANPGELFF

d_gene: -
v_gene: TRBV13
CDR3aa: CASSSQFQTGYTF

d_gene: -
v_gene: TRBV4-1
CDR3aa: CASSQDRGQYEQYF

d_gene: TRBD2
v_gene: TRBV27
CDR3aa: CASSFERGSTDTQYF

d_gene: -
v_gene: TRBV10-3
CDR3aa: CAISERLDYGYTF

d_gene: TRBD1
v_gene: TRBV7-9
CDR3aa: CASSLQGDLTYEQYF

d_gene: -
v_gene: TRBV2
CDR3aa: CASKGTANTEAFF

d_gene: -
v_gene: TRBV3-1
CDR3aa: CASSPEAGPYEQYF

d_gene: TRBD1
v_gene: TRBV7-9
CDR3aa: CASSLAWGQQETQYF

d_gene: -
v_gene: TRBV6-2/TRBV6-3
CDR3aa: CASSYSPGMNTEAFF

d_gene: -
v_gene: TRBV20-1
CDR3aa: CSAKAGGTQPQHF

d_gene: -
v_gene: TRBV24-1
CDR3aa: CATSDRNTIYF

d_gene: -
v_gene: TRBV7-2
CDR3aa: CASSRWTGGGYEQYF

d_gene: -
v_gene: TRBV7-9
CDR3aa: CASSLRSDTQYF

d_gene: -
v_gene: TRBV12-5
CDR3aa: CASGLTGLREAFF

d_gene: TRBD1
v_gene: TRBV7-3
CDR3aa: CASGQGARDTQYF

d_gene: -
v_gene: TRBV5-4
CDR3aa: CASSLNTPKTQYF

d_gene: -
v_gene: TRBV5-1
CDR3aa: CASSEGLKYGYTF

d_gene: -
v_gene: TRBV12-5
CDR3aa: CASGLVLAKSTDTQYF

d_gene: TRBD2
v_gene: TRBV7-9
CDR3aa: CASSRGSSGKYNEQFF

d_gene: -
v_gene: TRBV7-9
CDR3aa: CASSLAPVGSTYNEQFF

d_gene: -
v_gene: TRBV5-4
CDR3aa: CASSLDRANVLTF

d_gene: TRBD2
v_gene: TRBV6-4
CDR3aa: CASSESTSGGAYEQFF

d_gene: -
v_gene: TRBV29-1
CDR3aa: CSVLSSGVMGYTF

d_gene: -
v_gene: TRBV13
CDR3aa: CASSLGGGTTYNEQFF

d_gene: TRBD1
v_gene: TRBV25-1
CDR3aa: CASSGGGAGELFF

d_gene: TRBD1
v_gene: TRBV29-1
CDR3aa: CSVPIWTGDTQYF

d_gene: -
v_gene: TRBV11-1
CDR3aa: CASSLVLAITGELFF

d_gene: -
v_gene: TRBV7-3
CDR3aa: CASSRQGHMNTEAFF

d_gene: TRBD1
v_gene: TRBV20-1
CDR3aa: CSAFGTAFMNTEAFF

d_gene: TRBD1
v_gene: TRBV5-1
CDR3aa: CASTQGARADTQYF

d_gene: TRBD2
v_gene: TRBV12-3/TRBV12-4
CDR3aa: CASSSSGGAIGELFF

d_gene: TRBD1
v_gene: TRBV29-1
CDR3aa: CSVDRGGQKNEQFF